The clone carrying this TCR beta chain was seen a single time. Antigen unknown. The length of the CDR3 is 15 residues. V was shortened by 8 bases and J by 0 bases, with 14 bases between the two germline ends. Germline CDR1 reads MNHEY; CDR2 reads SVGAGI. The data belong to a study of cytomegalovirus exposure and HLA in healthy donors. Overall study results and limits: V- and J-gene trimming in TCR beta was tied to a missense DCLRE1C variant by an analysis performed later. Analyses of presence/absence relied on an assumption of roughly uniform sequencing depth across donors.

PCR used 60 Vbeta primers and 13 Jbeta primers. Clones were read by immunoSEQ multiplex PCR, and TCRdb kept only the in-frame ones, dropping some. Of 150,000 to 200,000 clones in the sample, about 75% are singletons; the top ten hold roughly an eighth. The gene calls are TRBV6-5 and TRBJ1-5; maybe TRBD1 (6 bases). This sequence originates from a man aged 50 to 59 in good health and CMV-seropositive. Sequencing was carried out using PBMCs. Written as DNA, the CDR3 is TGTGCCAGCCGGGACACCTCCTATAGCAATCAGCCCCAGCATTTT. Protein: CASRDTSYSNQPQHF.